This T cell receptor (beta chain) was sequenced in a study of identical twins. Whole-study findings and limits: The authors drew conclusions from cross-sectional statistical analysis rather than following the same donors.

Germline lookup yields CDR1 SNHLY and CDR2 FYNNEI. V shed 7 bases and J shed 6 bases, with 12 bases lying between them. The CDR3 spans 13 residues. About this clonotype itself: Its specificity is unknown.

A universal primer binding site was introduced by template switching. The final cDNA contained unique molecular identifiers. From the 5' RACE reads, TCRdb called clonotypes with MiXCR, one entry per CDR3 protein. The table records approximately 1.8 million distinct CDR3 sequences, less than 40% of them present only once. This receptor was identified in a newborn girl in good health. This chain links TRBV2 with TRBJ2-2, with unresolved D. Sequencing was carried out using cord blood. The CDR3 DNA follows: TGTGCCAGCAACCCGGCCAGTCCCGGGGAGCTGTTTTTT. Amino acids: CASNPASPGELFF.